This TCR beta chain originates from a study of technical replicates of blood from a handful of donors. Germline CDR1 reads KGHSH; CDR2 reads LQKENI. V lost 2 bases, J lost 6 bases, and 14 bases lay in between. The CDR3 has 14 residues. Profiling relied on immunoSEQ multiplex PCR, and the TCRdb table lists in-frame clones only, not all of them. The table has 40,000 to 60,000 clones, about 82% seen once. The receptor comes from a human donor in good health. Some clones in this sample may be carry-over from other donors' samples. Sample: PBMCs. The chain links TRBV18 to TRBJ2-7; D is perhaps TRBD2 (7 bases). CDR3 sequence: CASSPIQGGAEQYF. Here the CDR3 DNA reads TGTGCCAGCTCACCAATACAGGGAGGGGCCGAGCAGTACTTC.